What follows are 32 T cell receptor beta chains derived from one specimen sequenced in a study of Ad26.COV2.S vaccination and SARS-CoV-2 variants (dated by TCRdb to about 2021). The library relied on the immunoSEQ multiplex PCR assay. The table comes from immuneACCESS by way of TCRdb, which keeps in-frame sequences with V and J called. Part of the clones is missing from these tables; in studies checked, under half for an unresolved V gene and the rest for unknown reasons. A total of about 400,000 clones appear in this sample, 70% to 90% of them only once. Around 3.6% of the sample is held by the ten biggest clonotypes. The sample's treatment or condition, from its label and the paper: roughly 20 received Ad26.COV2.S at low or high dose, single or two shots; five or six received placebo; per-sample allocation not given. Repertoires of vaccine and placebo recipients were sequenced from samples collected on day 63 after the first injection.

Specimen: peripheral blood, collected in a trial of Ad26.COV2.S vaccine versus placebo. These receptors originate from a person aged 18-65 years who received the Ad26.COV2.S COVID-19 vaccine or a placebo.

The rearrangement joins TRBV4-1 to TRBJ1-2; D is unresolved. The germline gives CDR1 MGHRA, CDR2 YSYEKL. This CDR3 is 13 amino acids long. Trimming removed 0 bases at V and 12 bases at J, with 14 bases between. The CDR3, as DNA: TGCGCCAGCAGCCAAGATGGTATCCAGGATAACACCTTC. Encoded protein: CASSQDGIQDNTF.

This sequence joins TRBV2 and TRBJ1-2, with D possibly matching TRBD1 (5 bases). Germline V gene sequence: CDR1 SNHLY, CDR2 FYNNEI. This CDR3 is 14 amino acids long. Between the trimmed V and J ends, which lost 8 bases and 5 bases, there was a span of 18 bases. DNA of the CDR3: TGTGCCAGCCCAAAGGAACAGGATTCGTATGGCTACACCTTC. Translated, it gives CASPKEQDSYGYTF. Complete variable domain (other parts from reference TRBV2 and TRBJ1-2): EPEVTQTPSHQVTQMGQEVILRCVPISNHLYFYWYRQILGQKVEFLVSFYNNEISEKSEIFDDQFSVERPDGSNFTLKIRSTKLEDSAMYFCASPKEQDSYGYTFGSGTRLTVV.

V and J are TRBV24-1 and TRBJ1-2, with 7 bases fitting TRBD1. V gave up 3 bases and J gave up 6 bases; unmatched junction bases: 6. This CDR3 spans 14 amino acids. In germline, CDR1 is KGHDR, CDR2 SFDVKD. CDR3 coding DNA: TGTGCCACCAGTGATCAGTCAGGGGGTAATGGCTACACCTTC. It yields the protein CATSDQSGGNGYTF.

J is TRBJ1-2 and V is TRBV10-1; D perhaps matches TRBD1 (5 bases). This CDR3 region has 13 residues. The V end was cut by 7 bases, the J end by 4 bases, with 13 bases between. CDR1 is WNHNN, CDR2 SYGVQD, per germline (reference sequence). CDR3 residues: CASTPGAGYGYTF. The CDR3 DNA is TGCGCCAGCACTCCCGGGGCCGGCTATGGCTACACCTTC.

The CDR3 loop reads CASSLEAGVNYTF. CDR3 nucleotide sequence: TGTGCCAGCAGCTTAGAGGCAGGGGTAAACTACACCTTC. The J gene is TRBJ1-2, the V gene TRBV11-2, with D perhaps matching TRBD1 (6 bases). The CDR3 covers 13 residues. V gave up 0 bases and J gave up 10 bases, with 12 bases separating them. Germline-derived CDR1 and CDR2 are SGHAT and FQNNGV.

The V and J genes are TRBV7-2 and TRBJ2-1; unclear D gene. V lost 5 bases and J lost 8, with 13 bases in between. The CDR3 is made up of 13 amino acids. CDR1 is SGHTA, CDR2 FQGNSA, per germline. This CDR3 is CASSGEHTHEQFF. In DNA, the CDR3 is TGTGCCAGCAGCGGCGAACACACCCATGAGCAGTTCTTC.

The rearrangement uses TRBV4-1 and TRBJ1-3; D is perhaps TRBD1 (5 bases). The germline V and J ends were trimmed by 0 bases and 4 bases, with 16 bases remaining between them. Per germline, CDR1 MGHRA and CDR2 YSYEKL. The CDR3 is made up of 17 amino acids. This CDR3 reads CASSQDLGDRGGNTIYF. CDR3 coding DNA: TGCGCCAGCAGCCAAGACCTCGGCGATAGGGGAGGAAACACCATATATTTT.

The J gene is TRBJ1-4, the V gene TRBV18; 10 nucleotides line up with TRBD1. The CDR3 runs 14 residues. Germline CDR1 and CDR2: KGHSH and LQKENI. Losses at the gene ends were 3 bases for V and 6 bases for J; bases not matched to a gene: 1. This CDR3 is CASSPGQGYEKLFF. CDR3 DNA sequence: TGTGCCAGCTCACCGGGACAGGGGTATGAAAAACTGTTTTTT. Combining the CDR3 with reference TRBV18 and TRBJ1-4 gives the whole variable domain NAGVMQNPRHLVRRRGQEARLRCSPMKGHSHVYWYRQLPEEGLKFMVYLQKENIIDESGMPKERFSAEFPKEGPSILRIQQVVRGDSAAYFCASSPGQGYEKLFFGSGTQLSVL.

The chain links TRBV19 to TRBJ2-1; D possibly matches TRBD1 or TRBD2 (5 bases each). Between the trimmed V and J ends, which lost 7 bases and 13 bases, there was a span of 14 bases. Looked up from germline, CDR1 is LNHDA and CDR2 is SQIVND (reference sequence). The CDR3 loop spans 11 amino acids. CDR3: CASIWGTNQFF. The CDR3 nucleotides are TGTGCCAGTATCTGGGGGACCAATCAGTTCTTC. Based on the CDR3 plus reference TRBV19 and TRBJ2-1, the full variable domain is DGGITQSPKYLFRKEGQNVTLSCEQNLNHDAMYWYRQDPGQGLRLIYYSQIVNDFQKGDIAEGYSVSREKKESFPLTVTSAQKNPTAFYLCASIWGTNQFFGPGTRLTVL.

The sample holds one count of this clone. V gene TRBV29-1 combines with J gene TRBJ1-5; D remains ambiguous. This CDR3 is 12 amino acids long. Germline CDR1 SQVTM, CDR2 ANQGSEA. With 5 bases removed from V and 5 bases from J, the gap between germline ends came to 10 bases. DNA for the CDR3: TGCAGCGTTCAGACTGGAGATCAGCCCCAGCATTTT. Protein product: CSVQTGDQPQHF.

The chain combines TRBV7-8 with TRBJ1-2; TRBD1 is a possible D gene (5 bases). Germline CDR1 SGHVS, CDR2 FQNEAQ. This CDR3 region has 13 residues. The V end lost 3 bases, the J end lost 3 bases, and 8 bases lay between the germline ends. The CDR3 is CASSLGGYYGYTF. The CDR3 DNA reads TGTGCCAGCAGCTTGGGGGGGTACTATGGCTACACCTTC.

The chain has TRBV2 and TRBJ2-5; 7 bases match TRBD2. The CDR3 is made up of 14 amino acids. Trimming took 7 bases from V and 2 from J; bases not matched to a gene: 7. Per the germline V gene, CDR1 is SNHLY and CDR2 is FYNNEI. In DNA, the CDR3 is TGTGCCAGCAAATTGCGGGGGACTCAAGAGACCCAGTACTTC. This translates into CASKLRGTQETQYF.

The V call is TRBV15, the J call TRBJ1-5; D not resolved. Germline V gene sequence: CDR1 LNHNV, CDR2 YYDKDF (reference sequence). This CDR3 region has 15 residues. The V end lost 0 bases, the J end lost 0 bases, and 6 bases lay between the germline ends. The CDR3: CATSRDGNSNQPQHF. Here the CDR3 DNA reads TGTGCCACCAGCAGAGATGGGAATAGCAATCAGCCCCAGCATTTT.

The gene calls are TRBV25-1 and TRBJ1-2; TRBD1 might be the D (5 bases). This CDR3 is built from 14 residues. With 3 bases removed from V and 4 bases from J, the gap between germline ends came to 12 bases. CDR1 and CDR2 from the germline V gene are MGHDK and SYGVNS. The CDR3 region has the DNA TGTGCCAGCAGTGATGGGGGGAGCGGCTATGGCTACACCTTC. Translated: CASSDGGSGYGYTF.

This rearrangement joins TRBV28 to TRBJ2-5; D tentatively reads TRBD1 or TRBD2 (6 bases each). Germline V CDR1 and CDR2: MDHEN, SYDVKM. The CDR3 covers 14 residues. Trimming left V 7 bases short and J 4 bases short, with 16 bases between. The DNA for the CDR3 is TGTGCCAGCAAGTTGGGGGGCTCGGGAGAGACCCAGTACTTC. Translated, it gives CASKLGGSGETQYF.

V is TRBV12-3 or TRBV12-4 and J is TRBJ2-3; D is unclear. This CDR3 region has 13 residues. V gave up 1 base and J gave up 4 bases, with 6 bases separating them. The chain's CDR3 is CASSLGNADTQYF. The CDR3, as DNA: TGTGCCAGCAGTTTAGGCAATGCAGATACGCAGTATTTT.

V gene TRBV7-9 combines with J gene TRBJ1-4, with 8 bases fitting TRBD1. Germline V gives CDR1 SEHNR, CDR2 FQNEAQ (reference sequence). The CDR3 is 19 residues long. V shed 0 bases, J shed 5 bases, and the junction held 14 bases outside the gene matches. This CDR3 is CASSLAQTGDSASNEKLFF. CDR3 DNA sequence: TGTGCCAGCAGCTTAGCCCAGACAGGGGACTCAGCTTCAAATGAAAAACTGTTTTTT.

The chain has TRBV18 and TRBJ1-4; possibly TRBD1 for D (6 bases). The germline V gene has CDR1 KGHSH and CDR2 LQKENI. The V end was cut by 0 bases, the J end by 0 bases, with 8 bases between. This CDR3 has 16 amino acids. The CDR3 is CASSPPGAATNEKLFF. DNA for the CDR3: TGTGCCAGCTCACCACCGGGGGCCGCAACTAATGAAAAACTGTTTTTT.

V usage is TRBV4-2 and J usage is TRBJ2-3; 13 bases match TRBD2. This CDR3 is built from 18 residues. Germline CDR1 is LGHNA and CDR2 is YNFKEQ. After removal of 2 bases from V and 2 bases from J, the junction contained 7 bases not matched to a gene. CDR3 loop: CASSQITSGGGFTDTQYF. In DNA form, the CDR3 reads TGTGCCAGCAGCCAAATAACTAGCGGGGGGGGGTTCACAGATACGCAGTATTTT.

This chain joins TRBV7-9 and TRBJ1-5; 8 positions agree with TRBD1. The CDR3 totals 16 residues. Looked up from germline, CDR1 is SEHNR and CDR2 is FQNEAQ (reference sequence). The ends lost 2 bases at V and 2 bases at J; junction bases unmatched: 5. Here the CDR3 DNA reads TGTGCCAGCAGCTTACAAACGGACAGGGGCAATCAGCCCCAGCATTTT. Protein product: CASSLQTDRGNQPQHF.

CDR3 DNA: TGTGCCAGTAATGACAGGGAACCTTATAGCAATCAGCCCCAGCATTTT. Amino acid sequence: CASNDREPYSNQPQHF. The V and J genes are TRBV19 and TRBJ1-5; TRBD1 matches at 7 bases. J lost 0 bases, V lost 7 bases, and 9 bases had no gene match. Looked up from germline, CDR1 is LNHDA and CDR2 is SQIVND (reference sequence). The CDR3 covers 16 residues.

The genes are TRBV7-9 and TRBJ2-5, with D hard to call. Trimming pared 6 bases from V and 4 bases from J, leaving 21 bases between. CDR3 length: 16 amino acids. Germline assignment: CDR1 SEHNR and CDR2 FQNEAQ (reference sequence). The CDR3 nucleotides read TGTGCCAGCAGTTTCGGCGGCGGCGGACGGCGAGAGACCCAGTACTTC. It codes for CASSFGGGGRRETQYF.

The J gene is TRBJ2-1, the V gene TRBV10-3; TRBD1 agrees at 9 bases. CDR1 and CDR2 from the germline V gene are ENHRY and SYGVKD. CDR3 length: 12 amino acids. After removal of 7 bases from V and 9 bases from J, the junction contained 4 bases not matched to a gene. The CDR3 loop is CAITTGGLEQFF. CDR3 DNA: TGTGCCATCACTACAGGGGGCCTTGAGCAGTTCTTC.

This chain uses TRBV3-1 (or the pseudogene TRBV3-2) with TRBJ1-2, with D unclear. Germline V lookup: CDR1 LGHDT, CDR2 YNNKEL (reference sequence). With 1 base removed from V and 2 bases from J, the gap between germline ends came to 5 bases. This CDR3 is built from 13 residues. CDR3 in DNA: TGTGCCAGCAGCCAAGCAAGAAACTATGGCTACACCTTC. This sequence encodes CASSQARNYGYTF.

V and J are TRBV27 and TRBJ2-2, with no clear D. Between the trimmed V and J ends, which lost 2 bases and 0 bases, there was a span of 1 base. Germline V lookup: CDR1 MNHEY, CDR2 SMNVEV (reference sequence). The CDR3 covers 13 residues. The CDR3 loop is CASSLTNTGELFF. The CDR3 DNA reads TGTGCCAGCAGTTTAACGAACACCGGGGAGCTGTTTTTT.

In nucleotides, the CDR3 is TGTGCCAGCAGCTTAAATGCGAACTCCTACGAGCAGTACTTC. Amino acid sequence: CASSLNANSYEQYF. The chain combines TRBV7-3 with TRBJ2-7; D is uncertain. This CDR3 region has 14 residues. Germline V lookup: CDR1 SGHTA, CDR2 FQGTGA. Trimming stripped 1 base from V and 0 bases from J, with 7 bases between.

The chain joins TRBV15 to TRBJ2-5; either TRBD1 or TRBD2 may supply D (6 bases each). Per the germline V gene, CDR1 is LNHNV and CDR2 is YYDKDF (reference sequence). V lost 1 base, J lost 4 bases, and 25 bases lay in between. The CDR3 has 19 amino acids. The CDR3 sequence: CATSRGSGADFSMSETQYF. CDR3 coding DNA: TGTGCCACCAGCAGAGGATCGGGGGCGGATTTTTCAATGTCAGAGACCCAGTACTTC.

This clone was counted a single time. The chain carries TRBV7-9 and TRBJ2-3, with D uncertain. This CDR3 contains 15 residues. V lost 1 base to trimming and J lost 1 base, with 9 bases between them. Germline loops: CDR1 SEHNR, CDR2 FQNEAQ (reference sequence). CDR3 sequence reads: CASSLGSRGTDTQYF. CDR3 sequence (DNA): TGTGCCAGCAGCTTAGGTAGCAGAGGCACAGATACGCAGTATTTT.

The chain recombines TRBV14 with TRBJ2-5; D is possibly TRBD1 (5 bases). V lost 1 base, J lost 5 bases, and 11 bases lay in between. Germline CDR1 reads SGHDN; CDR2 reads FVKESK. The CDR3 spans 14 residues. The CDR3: CASSQVAGRETQYF. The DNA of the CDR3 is TGTGCCAGCAGCCAAGTTGCAGGGCGGGAGACCCAGTACTTC.

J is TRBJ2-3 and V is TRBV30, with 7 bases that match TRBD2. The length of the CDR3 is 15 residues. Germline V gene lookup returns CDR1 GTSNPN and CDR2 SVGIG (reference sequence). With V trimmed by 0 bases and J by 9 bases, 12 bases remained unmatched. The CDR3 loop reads CAWSVGGGTLHTQYF. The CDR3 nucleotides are TGTGCCTGGAGTGTAGGCGGGGGTACCCTCCACACGCAGTATTTT.

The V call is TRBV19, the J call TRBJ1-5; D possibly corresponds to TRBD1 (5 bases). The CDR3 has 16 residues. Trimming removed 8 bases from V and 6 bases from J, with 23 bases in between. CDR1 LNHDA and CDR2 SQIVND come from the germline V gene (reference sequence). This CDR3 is CASCTRENGRGQPQHF. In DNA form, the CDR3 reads TGTGCCAGTTGTACCAGGGAGAACGGCCGGGGTCAGCCCCAGCATTTT.

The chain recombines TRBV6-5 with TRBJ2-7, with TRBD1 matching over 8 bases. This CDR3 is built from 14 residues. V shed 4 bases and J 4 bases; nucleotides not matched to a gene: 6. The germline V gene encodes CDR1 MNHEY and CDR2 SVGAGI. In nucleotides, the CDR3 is TGTGCCAGCAGTTTGGACAGGGTCTCATACGAGCAGTACTTC. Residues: CASSLDRVSYEQYF.